This record concerns one TCR beta chain sequence. Its target is unknown. The data belong to a study of cytomegalovirus exposure and HLA in healthy donors. Notes on the study in general: In most subjects, TCR beta sequences reportedly gave accurate predictions of HLA-A and HLA-B alleles. Rates of TCR association differed by HLA locus in a later analysis, with DRB1 highest and HLA-C lowest. A later analysis showed HLA-associated TCR beta chains outstripping equally common others in clonal expansion.

The CDR3 is 13 residues long. V was trimmed by 5 bases and J by 2 bases, leaving 7 bases between them. CDR1 is LNHNV, CDR2 YYDKDF, per germline (reference sequence). The study ran its PCR with 60 Vbeta and 13 Jbeta primers. As originally analysed: Around 83 million unique TCR beta chains, some 11 million shared, were counted in a later analysis. TCRdb's copy holds only in-frame clones and misses some; the assay was immunoSEQ multiplex PCR. That table is the source of V, J and clone size, and D and trimming were worked out from the DNA. The table records about 78,000 clones, approximately 72% of them present only once.

Sequencing was carried out using PBMCs. This chain uses TRBV15 with TRBJ1-5, with D unclear. The origin of this receptor is a woman in her 40s in good health and CMV-seropositive. The CDR3 DNA reads TGTGCCACCAGCCTCGTCGGCAATCAGCCCCAGCATTTT. It specifies CATSLVGNQPQHF.